The 27 T cell receptor beta chains given below trace back to one sample, sequenced in a study of cytomegalovirus exposure and HLA in healthy donors. PCR employed 60 Vbeta and 13 Jbeta primers. Measured with immunoSEQ multiplex PCR; TCRdb has only the in-frame clones, and not every one. The table shows 150,000 to 200,000 clones, with 70% to 75% occurring only once. Sample: PBMCs. Receptor source: a man in his late teens or twenties in good health and CMV-seropositive.

The CDR3 sequence: CAVQGAKVGNTIYF. In DNA, the CDR3 is TGTGCTGTACAGGGGGCTAAAGTCGGAAACACCATATATTTT. The chain couples TRBV30 to TRBJ1-3; 9 bases match TRBD1. CDR1 GTSNPN and CDR2 SVGIG come from the germline V gene (reference sequence). This CDR3 comprises 14 residues.

The V gene is TRBV6-5, the J gene TRBJ1-1; D possibly corresponds to TRBD1 (5 bases). Germline V gene sequence: CDR1 MNHEY, CDR2 SVGAGI. This CDR3 contains 16 residues. V lost 1 base and J 5 bases, leaving 17 bases between the germline ends. CDR3 sequence (DNA): TGTGCCAGCAGTTACTTGTCAGGGAGGCCGTGGACTGAAGCTTTCTTT. Translating it yields CASSYLSGRPWTEAFF.

This clone was counted a single time. The V call is TRBV7-2, the J call TRBJ1-1; possibly TRBD1 for D (5 bases). The V and J ends lost 3 bases and 6 bases respectively, with 11 bases between them. The CDR3 consists of 13 residues. Germline V gene sequence: CDR1 SGHTA, CDR2 FQGNSA. In DNA form, the CDR3 reads TGTGCCAGCAGCTTCGGCGGGACCTCTGAAGCTTTCTTT. Translating it yields CASSFGGTSEAFF. Looking up the rest from reference TRBV7-2 and TRBJ1-1 gives the full variable domain: GAGVSQSPSNKVTEKGKDVELRCDPISGHTALYWYRQSLGQGLEFLIYFQGNSAPDKSGLPSDRFSAERTGGSVSTLTIQRTQQEDSAVYLCASSFGGTSEAFFGQGTRLTVV.

This rearrangement joins TRBV6-1 to TRBJ2-3; 9 positions match TRBD2. The germline V gene has CDR1 MNHNS and CDR2 SASEGT. This CDR3 is built from 15 residues. The J segment lost 3 bases and the V segment lost 1 base, leaving 2 bases of the junction unmatched. The CDR3 is CASSEVSGGTDTQYF. DNA for the CDR3: TGTGCCAGCAGTGAAGTCAGCGGGGGGACAGATACGCAGTATTTT.

The CDR3 DNA reads TGCGCCAGCAGCTTGGAGCCAGCGGGAGTGGACACCGGGGAGCTGTTTTTT. It codes for CASSLEPAGVDTGELFF. V gene TRBV5-1 combines with J gene TRBJ2-2; 8 bases agree with TRBD2. CDR1 and CDR2 (germline): SGHRS, YFSETQ. V lost 0 bases, J lost 3 bases, and 7 bases stayed unmatched. The CDR3 extends over 17 amino acids.

Worth noting for this clone: As the CDR3 is not closed by the conserved phenylalanine or tryptophan, this likely results from a read error. No DNA is shown, since the ends of the CDR3 on it are uncertain; the CDR3 is the one TCRdb lists. The chain couples TRBV2 to TRBJ2-7; the tabulated D call, TRBD1, remains unverified against the DNA. The CDR3 adds up to 11 amino acids, both ends counted. Germline CDR1 is SNHLY and CDR2 is FYNNEI. CDR3 region: CASSEETGLRG.

The rearrangement links TRBV6-1 to TRBJ2-7; no firm D call. V was cut by 6 bases and J by 2 bases, with 17 bases left in between. In germline, CDR1 is MNHNS, CDR2 SASEGT. CDR3 length equals 15 residues. This CDR3 reads CASSPGPGPPYEQYV. CDR3 nucleotide sequence: TGTGCCAGCAGCCCAGGTCCAGGTCCCCCCTACGAGCAGTACGTC.

The chain employs TRBV30 and TRBJ2-3; D is perhaps TRBD2 (6 bases). The germline V gene encodes CDR1 GTSNPN and CDR2 SVGIG (reference sequence). There are 18 residues in the CDR3. Trimming took off 2 bases at V and 1 base at J, with 22 bases between the two ends. The CDR3, as DNA: TGTGCCTGGAGTAGGGGCAGGACAACCTGGGGGGGCACAGATACGCAGTATTTT. As protein: CAWSRGRTTWGGTDTQYF.

As regards this clone: The CDR3 ends on some other residue instead of the conserved phenylalanine or tryptophan, so this is likely a read error. It is unclear where the CDR3 begins or ends on the DNA, so no DNA is shown, and the CDR3 is as TCRdb lists it. This chain links TRBV6-6 with TRBJ2-7; the DNA was not used to check the table's D call, TRBD1. The CDR3 extends over 12 residues, inclusive of both ends. The germline CDR1 and CDR2 sequences are MNHNY and SVGAGI (reference sequence). The CDR3 spells CASSYSTQVYSL.

The chain couples TRBV27 to TRBJ1-2, with 7 bases aligning to TRBD1. The CDR3 length is 13 residues. V was clipped by 4 bases and J by 2 bases; unmatched bases: 1. Germline loops: CDR1 MNHEY, CDR2 SMNVEV (reference sequence). CDR3 protein: CASSSQGNYGYTF. In DNA form, the CDR3 reads TGTGCCAGCAGTTCACAGGGGAACTATGGCTACACCTTC.

The V call is TRBV19, the J call TRBJ1-5, with D hard to call. With 6 bases removed from V and 5 bases from J, the gap between germline ends came to 11 bases. This CDR3 region has 13 residues. Germline CDR1 reads LNHDA; CDR2 reads SQIVND (reference sequence). This CDR3 reads CASSTGIYQPQHF. DNA of the CDR3: TGTGCCAGTAGCACGGGAATTTATCAGCCCCAGCATTTT.

This clone was detected only a few times. The chain employs TRBV29-1 and TRBJ2-6; a possible D gene is TRBD1 (7 bases). The CDR3 has 15 amino acids. V gave up 2 bases and J gave up 4 bases, with 12 bases separating them. The V gene's germline CDR1 is SQVTM and CDR2 ANQGSEA. In DNA form, the CDR3 reads TGCAGCGTTGAAAGGAGGGGGCAGGGGGCCAACGTCCTGACTTTC. Encoded protein: CSVERRGQGANVLTF.

The rearrangement links TRBV6-4 to TRBJ1-2; D gene uncertain. Germline V gives CDR1 MRHNA, CDR2 SNTAGT. V shed 3 bases and J shed 4 bases, with 12 bases lying between them. This CDR3 is 14 amino acids long. This chain's CDR3 is CASSEGPSLYGYTF. CDR3 in DNA: TGTGCCAGCAGTGAGGGCCCATCCCTCTATGGCTACACCTTC.

The DNA for the CDR3 is TGTGCCAGCAGCTTAGATGACAGCTACGAGCAGTACGTC. Protein sequence: CASSLDDSYEQYV. The chain employs TRBV11-3 and TRBJ2-7; tentative D call: TRBD1 (5 bases). CDR1 is SGHNT, CDR2 YENEEA, per germline. With 0 bases removed from V and 3 bases from J, the gap between germline ends came to 6 bases. The CDR3 contains 13 residues.

CDR3 in amino acids: CAIRAGGQPTINYGYTF. The CDR3 DNA reads as TGTGCCATCAGGGCCGGGGGACAGCCAACGATTAACTATGGCTACACCTTC. This chain connects TRBV10-3 to TRBJ1-2, with 7 bases matching TRBD1. The ends lost 6 bases at V and 1 base at J; junction bases unmatched: 14. The CDR3 has 17 amino acids. The germline V gene encodes CDR1 ENHRY and CDR2 SYGVKD.

The chain has TRBV11-2 and TRBJ2-2, with D possibly matching TRBD2 (6 bases). Germline values: CDR1 SGHAT, CDR2 FQNNGV. The CDR3 length is 16 residues. The V gene lost 3 bases and the J gene lost 4 bases, with 15 bases spanning the gap. CDR3 coding DNA: TGTGCCAGCAGCTTCGGATTGGGGGGACCCACCGGGGAGCTGTTTTTT. It codes for CASSFGLGGPTGELFF.

The J gene is TRBJ2-6, the V gene TRBV18; no clear D. This CDR3 comprises 13 residues. Trimming took off 6 bases at V and 0 bases at J, with 3 bases between the two ends. Germline V CDR1 and CDR2: KGHSH, LQKENI. Written as DNA, the CDR3 is TGTGCCAGCTCCCGCTCTGGGGCCAACGTCCTGACTTTC. This sequence encodes CASSRSGANVLTF.

CDR3 sequence reads: CASSGKREVLNNEQFF. The CDR3 DNA is TGTGCCAGCAGCGGAAAGCGGGAGGTCCTTAACAATGAGCAGTTCTTC. The chain is built from TRBV5-8 and TRBJ2-1; 9 nucleotides align to TRBD2. The trim removed 4 bases at V and 5 bases at J, leaving 10 bases unmatched. Germline V gene data show CDR1 as SGHTS and CDR2 as YDEGEE. The CDR3 length is 16 residues.

A note on this clone: Its ends do not fully match the called genes, so a read error is possible. The CDR3: CASSQGDSMVF. The CDR3 DNA reads TGTGCCAGCAGCCAAGGGGACAGTATGGTCTTC. This chain joins TRBV4-2 and TRBJ2-1; 7 bases are shared with TRBD1. The CDR3 spans 11 residues. Germline assignment: CDR1 LGHNA and CDR2 YNFKEQ.

J is TRBJ2-1 and V is TRBV7-9, with 7 bases lining up with TRBD2. Germline V CDR1 and CDR2: SEHNR, FQNEAQ (reference sequence). There are 14 residues in the CDR3. The V gene end was trimmed by 6 bases and the J gene end by 4 bases; junction bases not matched to a gene: 6. DNA of the CDR3: TGTGCCAGCAGGAGCGGGACTATTTACAATGAGCAGTTCTTC. It yields the protein CASRSGTIYNEQFF.

In its sample, this clone was seen a few times. DNA for the CDR3: TGCGCCAGCAGCTTGGAAAGAGATGAGCAGTTCTTC. It encodes CASSLERDEQFF. The genes are TRBV5-1 and TRBJ2-1; D is unresolved. Germline V gives CDR1 SGHRS, CDR2 YFSETQ. V was clipped by 0 bases and J by 8 bases, with 6 bases between them. The length of the CDR3 is 12 residues.

The CDR3 sequence: CASSPDSGNQPQHF. Written as DNA, the CDR3 is TGTGCCAGCAGTCCGGACAGTGGCAATCAGCCCCAGCATTTT. This rearrangement joins TRBV6-5 to TRBJ1-5; tentatively, D is TRBD1 (6 bases). CDR1 MNHEY and CDR2 SVGAGI come from the germline V gene. This CDR3 has 14 residues. Trimming took off 5 bases at V and 2 bases at J, with 10 bases between the two ends.

The chain recombines TRBV21-1 with TRBJ2-7; TRBD1, the table's D call, was not compared with the DNA. TRBV21-1 is tagged as a pseudogene. This CDR3 has 15 amino acids. Here the CDR3 DNA reads TGTGCCAGCACCGACAGTGGGGTCGGACACTACGAGCAGTACGTC. This codes for CASTDSGVGHYEQYV.

The chain is built from TRBV2 and TRBJ1-4; D is undetermined. The CDR3 is made up of 12 amino acids. Trimming shortened V by 4 bases and J by 7 bases, and 7 bases separated the two germline ends. From germline, CDR1 is SNHLY and CDR2 FYNNEI. The CDR3 DNA follows: TGTGCCAGCAGTGTAATCGGTGAAAAACTGTTTTTT. This gives the protein CASSVIGEKLFF.

The CDR3 nucleotides are TGTGCCAGCAGTTCCGGACTAGCGGCAGATACGCAGTATTTT. Its protein product is CASSSGLAADTQYF. The chain recombines TRBV6-5 with TRBJ2-3; the match to TRBD2 covers 10 bases. With 4 bases clipped from V and 4 bases from J, the junction kept 2 bases outside the gene matches. CDR3 length: 14 amino acids. Germline assignment: CDR1 MNHEY and CDR2 SVGAGI.

The V and J genes are TRBV6-5 and TRBJ2-5; 8 bases match TRBD2. From germline, CDR1 is MNHEY and CDR2 SVGAGI. This CDR3 is 16 amino acids long. With V trimmed by 0 bases and J by 4 bases, 7 bases remained unmatched. The CDR3 DNA follows: TGTGCCAGCAGTTACTCTCGGCGGGGGGTGGGAGAGACCCAGTACTTC. Protein product: CASSYSRRGVGETQYF.

This chain joins TRBV28 and TRBJ1-1, with a weak D call TRBD1 (6 bases). Between the trimmed V and J ends, which lost 6 bases and 3 bases, there was a span of 14 bases. The CDR3 length is 14 residues. The germline V gene has CDR1 MDHEN and CDR2 SYDVKM. The CDR3 spells CASRLRGGDTEAFF. The CDR3 nucleotides read TGTGCCAGCAGATTGCGTGGGGGCGACACTGAAGCTTTCTTT.